Listed below are T cell receptor beta chains from one sample, sequenced in a study of cytomegalovirus exposure and HLA in healthy donors. Profiled with immunoSEQ multiplex PCR; TCRdb holds only in-frame clones, not every one. The sample contains about 150,000 clones, around 80% of which appear only once. The sequencing input was PBMCs. These receptors were obtained from a woman aged 45-65 years in good health and CMV-seropositive. Each CDR3 is given with its conserved first and last residue. A D gene is named only where the DNA matches it firmly. A row's size may be missing; if present it is once, few, many or a size class.

v_gene	j_gene	abundance	d_gene	CDR3nt	CDR3aa
TRBV30	TRBJ2-7	few	TRBD2	TGTGCCTGGCAGCGGGGACCCTACGAGCAGTACTTC	CAWQRGPYEQYF
TRBV5-1	TRBJ2-2	-	-	TGCGCCAGCAGCTTGGAGGGGGGGCGGCGGCCCGGGGAGCTGTTTTTT	CASSLEGGRRPGELFF
TRBV7-6	TRBJ2-7	-	-	TGTGCCAGCAGTAATAGGGGGAGCGAGCAGTACTTC	CASSNRGSEQYF
TRBV15	TRBJ1-5	-	-	TGTGCCACCAGCAGAGCGGCCGGGAGCGGCAATCAGCCCCAGCATTTT	CATSRAAGSGNQPQHF
TRBV7-8	TRBJ1-5	-	-	TGTGCCAGCAGCCCGCGGGGTATGGGGCCCCAGCATTTT	CASSPRGMGPQHF
TRBV5-1	TRBJ1-1	-	-	TGCGCCAGCAGCTTAAATGACAGGGAAGCTTTCTTT	CASSLNDREAFF
TRBV6-1	TRBJ2-3	-	TRBD2	TGTGCCAGCAGTGAATCGGGAGCGGGGCAGGATACGCAGTATTTT	CASSESGAGQDTQYF
TRBV7-2	TRBJ2-7	-	-	TGTGCCAGCAGCTTTGTGGGGTCAGGGGCCGGCTACGAGCAGTACTTC	CASSFVGSGAGYEQYF
TRBV7-6	TRBJ2-7	-	-	TGTGCCAGCAGTATAGGGGCCAGCTCCTACGAGCAGTACTTC	CASSIGASSYEQYF
TRBV15	TRBJ1-1	-	-	TGTGCCACCAGCTTAAGCGGAACGGGCACTGAAGCTTTCTTT	CATSLSGTGTEAFF
TRBV7-9	TRBJ1-6	-	-	TGTGCCAGCAGCTTATCCGGACTCCGTCCGCCCCCCTATAATTCACCCCTCCACTTT	CASSLSGLRPPPYNSPLHF
TRBV15	TRBJ1-3	once	-	TGTGCCACCAGCAGAAACTTCGGGGACACCATATATTTT	CATSRNFGDTIYF
TRBV5-5	TRBJ2-7	-	TRBD1	TGTGCCAGCAGCTTGGGGATGGGACAGGGCTGGTCCTCCTACGAGCAGTACTTC	CASSLGMGQGWSSYEQYF
TRBV14	TRBJ1-1	-	-	TGTGCCAGCAGCTCCCGGGACAAATATCACACTGAAGCTTTCTTT	CASSSRDKYHTEAFF
TRBV5-1	TRBJ2-5	-	TRBD1	TGCGCCAGCAGCGCCGGGACAGGGCCCCAAGAGACCCAGTACTTC	CASSAGTGPQETQYF
TRBV7-3	TRBJ2-4	-	-	TGTGCCAGCAGTCCCGCTGCTTCGGGAAACATTCAGTACTTC	CASSPAASGNIQYF
TRBV19	TRBJ1-3	few	TRBD1	TGTGCCAGTAGTCCCGTTGACAGGGGGCGAGGGAACACCATATATTTT	CASSPVDRGRGNTIYF
TRBV12-5	TRBJ1-1	-	-	TGTGCTAGTGGTTTGGAGGAGGGTACTGAAGCTTTCTTT	CASGLEEGTEAFF
TRBV29-1	TRBJ2-1	once	TRBD1	TGCAGCGTTGACGGACAGGGGAGCTACAATGAGCAGTTCTTC	CSVDGQGSYNEQFF
TRBV28	TRBJ1-2	-	-	TGTGCCAGCAGACCTGGGAGCAGGCGGGATGGCTACACCTTC	CASRPGSRRDGYTF
TRBV5-1	TRBJ2-3	-	-	TGCGCCAGCAGCTTGGTTGGCGGGGCAAGAGATACGCAGTATTTT	CASSLVGGARDTQYF
TRBV15	TRBJ1-6	-	-	TGTGCCACCAGCAGAGACCAGGGGTATAATTCACCCCTCCACTTT	CATSRDQGYNSPLHF
TRBV7-9	TRBJ1-1	-	-	TGTGCCAGCAAGGGGGGGCAAAATACTGAAGCTTTCTTT	CASKGGQNTEAFF
TRBV5-1	TRBJ2-1	once	TRBD2	TGCGCCAGCAGCCCCAGACTAGCGGGGGACAATGAGCAGTTCTTC	CASSPRLAGDNEQFF
TRBV5-1	TRBJ2-7	once	TRBD2	TGCGCCAGCAGAAAAGGACTAGCGGGAGCTCAAAAGTACGAGCAGTACTTC	CASRKGLAGAQKYEQYF
TRBV5-1	TRBJ2-7	-	TRBD2	TGCGCCAGCAGCCGTGGCGGGGGGGCGATATACGAGCAGTACTTC	CASSRGGGAIYEQYF
TRBV4-1	TRBJ1-2	-	-	TGCGCCAGCAGCCCCGGCGGGAGGGGAGGCTACACCTTC	CASSPGGRGGYTF
TRBV5-6	TRBJ1-4	-	-	TGTGCCAGCAGCTACCGGACATTCGCTAATGAAAAACTGTTTTTT	CASSYRTFANEKLFF
TRBV10-2	TRBJ2-2	-	TRBD2	TGCGCCAGCAGTGAGTCGGGAGCGGGGGGGCCAAACGGGGAGCTGTTTTTT	CASSESGAGGPNGELFF
TRBV6-5	TRBJ1-5	-	TRBD1	TGTGCCAGCAGCCGAGGGACAGGGGTCAATCAGCCCCAGCATTTT	CASSRGTGVNQPQHF
TRBV5-1	TRBJ2-3	-	TRBD2	TGCGCCAGCAGCGTAGGACTAGCGAGAGATACGCAGTATTTT	CASSVGLARDTQYF
TRBV6-1	TRBJ1-2	once	-	TGTGCCAGCAGTGAAGCGTTTAACAGAGACTATGGCTACACCTTC	CASSEAFNRDYGYTF
TRBV7-2	TRBJ1-2	-	TRBD1	TGTGCCAGCAGCTTCGGACAGGGGGTGTATGGCTACACCTTC	CASSFGQGVYGYTF
TRBV10-3	TRBJ1-2	-	-	TGTGCCATCAGCCATGACAGTAACTATGGCTACACCTTC	CAISHDSNYGYTF
TRBV6-1	TRBJ1-4	-	-	TGTGCCAGCACCGCACGGGAAAAACTGTTTTTT	CASTAREKLFF
TRBV10-1	TRBJ2-7	-	TRBD1	TGCGCCAGCAGTCCGACAGGGGGAGGCGACGAGCAGTACTTC	CASSPTGGGDEQYF
TRBV6-6	TRBJ2-1	-	-	TGTGCCAGCAGTTACGGCGGAGATTCCGCCTACAATGAGCAGTTCTTC	CASSYGGDSAYNEQFF
TRBV5-6	TRBJ1-3	-	-	TGTGCCAGCAGCTACTTAGGAAACACCATATATTTT	CASSYLGNTIYF
TRBV7-9	TRBJ2-5	-	TRBD1	TGTGCCAGCAGCCTGGGACAGCCCCGAGGGACCCAGTACTTC	CASSLGQPRGTQYF
TRBV18	TRBJ2-3	few	TRBD2	TGTGCCAGCTCACCACAGCGGGGGGCTCTGGATACGCAGTATTTT	CASSPQRGALDTQYF
TRBV11-2	TRBJ2-3	-	-	TGTGCCAGCAGCCGTTCCATCGGGACTTTAACAGATACGCAGTATTTT	CASSRSIGTLTDTQYF
TRBV5-8	TRBJ1-6	-	TRBD1	TGTGCCAGCAGCTTGGGGGGACAGGGCTCCTATAATTCACCCCTCCACTTT	CASSLGGQGSYNSPLHF
TRBV9	TRBJ1-5	-	TRBD1	TGTGCCAGCAGCCCGACAGGGGACAATCAGCCCCAGCATTTT	CASSPTGDNQPQHF
TRBV5-6	TRBJ2-2	few	-	TGTGCCAGCAGCTTGGCCCCAGGTCCCGCCGGTGGGGAGCTGTTTTTT	CASSLAPGPAGGELFF
TRBV25-1	TRBJ2-3	-	-	TGTGCCAGCAGTGGAGGGTCCGCTAGCACAGATACGCAGTATTTT	CASSGGSASTDTQYF
TRBV7-9	TRBJ2-5	-	TRBD2	TGTGCCAGCAGTATAACTAGCGGGGGGCCAGGGACCCAGTACTTC	CASSITSGGPGTQYF
TRBV7-8	TRBJ2-7	-	TRBD1	TGTGCCAGCAGCCTTAGGGGCGACAGGGCCAGCTCCTACGAGCAGTACTTC	CASSLRGDRASSYEQYF
TRBV19	TRBJ1-1	-	-	TGTGCCAGTAGGAGTCGGGGTGCTGAAGCTTTCTTT	CASRSRGAEAFF
TRBV10-3	TRBJ2-1	-	TRBD1	TGTGCCACCCTCAGGGGACAGGACTACAATGAGCAGTTCTTC	CATLRGQDYNEQFF
TRBV9	TRBJ2-5	once	-	TGTGCCAGCAGCCCGTCGGACAGACCGAGGACCCAGTACTTC	CASSPSDRPRTQYF
TRBV5-1	TRBJ2-6	-	-	TGCGCCAGCGGGGTTGGGGGGGGCCTCTCTGGGGCCAACGTCCTGACTTTC	CASGVGGGLSGANVLTF
TRBV6-5	TRBJ1-1	-	-	TGTGCCAGCAGTCAAACATGGAACACTGAAGCTTTCTTT	CASSQTWNTEAFF